This T cell receptor (beta chain) was found in a study of T cell responses to AZD1222 COVID-19 vaccine. CDR3 size: 15 residues. V trimming: 3 bases; J trimming: 4 bases; junction bases outside the gene matches: 4. CDR1 is LNHDA and CDR2 is SQIVND in the germline V gene (reference sequence). Notes on the study in general: Among vaccine-associated CD4 TCRs, coverage spanned spike, with dominance at 160-218 and 743-854. At baseline, seropositivity was found in only a handful of AZD1222 recipients. Reportedly, nearly half the spike-specific TCRs target unmutated variant regions. Among the donors, most were white British and more were female, and clonal diversity was possibly underestimated.

Profiled with immunoSEQ multiplex PCR; TCRdb holds only in-frame clones, not every one. The sample yields approximately 140,000 clones, roughly 93% seen once. A remark on this clone: Its target is unknown.

The chain has TRBV19 and TRBJ1-5, with 9 bases aligning to TRBD1. This specimen was peripheral blood, taken on day 0 of MenACWY control vaccination. The receptor comes from an adult in good health. The CDR3 is CASSISTGGNQPQHF. The CDR3 DNA reads as TGTGCCAGTAGTATTTCGACAGGGGGGAATCAGCCCCAGCATTTT. Supplemented by reference TRBV19 and TRBJ1-5, the full variable domain reads DGGITQSPKYLFRKEGQNVTLSCEQNLNHDAMYWYRQDPGQGLRLIYYSQIVNDFQKGDIAEGYSVSREKKESFPLTVTSAQKNPTAFYLCASSISTGGNQPQHFGDGTRLSIL.